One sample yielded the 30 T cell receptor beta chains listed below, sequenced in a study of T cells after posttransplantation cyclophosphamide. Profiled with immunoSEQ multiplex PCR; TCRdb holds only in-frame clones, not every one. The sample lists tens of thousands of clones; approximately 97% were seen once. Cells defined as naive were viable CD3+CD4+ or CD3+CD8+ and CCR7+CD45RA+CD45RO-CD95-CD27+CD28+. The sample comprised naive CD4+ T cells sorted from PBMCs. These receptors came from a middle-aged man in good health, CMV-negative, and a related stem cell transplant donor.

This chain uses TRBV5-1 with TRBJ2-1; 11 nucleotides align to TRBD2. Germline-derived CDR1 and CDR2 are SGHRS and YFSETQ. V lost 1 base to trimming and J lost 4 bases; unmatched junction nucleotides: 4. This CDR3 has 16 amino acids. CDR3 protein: CASSLTSGSVYNEQFF. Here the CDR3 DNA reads TGCGCCAGCAGCTTGACTAGCGGGAGTGTTTACAATGAGCAGTTCTTC.

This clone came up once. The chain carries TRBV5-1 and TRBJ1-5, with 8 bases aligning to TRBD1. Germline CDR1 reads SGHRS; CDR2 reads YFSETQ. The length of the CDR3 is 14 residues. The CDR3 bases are TGCGCGCAGCAGCAAATGGGGATGGACAGGGCCCAGCATTTT. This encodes CAQQQMGMDRAQHF.

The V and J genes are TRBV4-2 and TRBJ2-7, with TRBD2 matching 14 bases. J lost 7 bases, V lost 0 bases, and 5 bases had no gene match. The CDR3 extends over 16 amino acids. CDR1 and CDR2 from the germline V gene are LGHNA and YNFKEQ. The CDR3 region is CASSQDRLAGGLEQYF. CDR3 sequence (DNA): TGTGCCAGCAGCCAAGATAGACTAGCGGGAGGGCTTGAGCAGTACTTC.

The CDR3 protein is CASTGNGNEQYF. In DNA form, the CDR3 reads TGTGCCAGCACAGGGAATGGGAACGAGCAGTACTTC. The gene calls are TRBV6-5 and TRBJ2-7, with a tentative D call TRBD1 (5 bases). V lost 7 bases and J 5 bases, leaving 12 bases between the germline ends. Germline V gives CDR1 MNHEY, CDR2 SVGAGI. The CDR3 has 12 amino acids.

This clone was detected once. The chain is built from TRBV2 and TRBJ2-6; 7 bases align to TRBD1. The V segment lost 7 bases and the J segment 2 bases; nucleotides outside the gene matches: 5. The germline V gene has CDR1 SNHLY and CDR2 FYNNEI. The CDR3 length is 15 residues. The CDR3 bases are TGTGCCAGCACGGAACAGGGGACTGGGGCCAACGTCCTGACTTTC. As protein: CASTEQGTGANVLTF.

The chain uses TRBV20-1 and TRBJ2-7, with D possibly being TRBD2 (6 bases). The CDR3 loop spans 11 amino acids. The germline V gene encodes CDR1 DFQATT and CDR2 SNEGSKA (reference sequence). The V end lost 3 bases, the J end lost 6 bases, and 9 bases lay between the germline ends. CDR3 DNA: TGCAGTGCTAGGGGAGCGGGCGAGCAGTACTTC. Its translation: CSARGAGEQYF.

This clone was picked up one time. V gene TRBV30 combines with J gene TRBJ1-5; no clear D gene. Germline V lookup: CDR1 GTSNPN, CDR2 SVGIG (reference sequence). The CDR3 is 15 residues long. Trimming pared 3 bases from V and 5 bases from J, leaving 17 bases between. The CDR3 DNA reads TGTGCCTGGAGAGCTAAATGGGAGAACGATCAGCCCCAGCATTTT. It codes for CAWRAKWENDQPQHF. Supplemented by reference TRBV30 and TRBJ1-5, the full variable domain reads SQTIHQWPATLVQPVGSPLSLECTVEGTSNPNLYWYRQAAGRGLQLLFYSVGIGQISSEVPQNLSASRPQDRQFILSSKKLLLSDSGFYLCAWRAKWENDQPQHFGDGTRLSIL.

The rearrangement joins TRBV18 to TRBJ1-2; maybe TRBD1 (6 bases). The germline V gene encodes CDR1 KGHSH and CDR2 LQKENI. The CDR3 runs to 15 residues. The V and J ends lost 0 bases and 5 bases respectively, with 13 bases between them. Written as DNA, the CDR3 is TGTGCCAGCTCACCACCGGTATGGACAGATTATGGCTACACCTTC. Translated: CASSPPVWTDYGYTF.

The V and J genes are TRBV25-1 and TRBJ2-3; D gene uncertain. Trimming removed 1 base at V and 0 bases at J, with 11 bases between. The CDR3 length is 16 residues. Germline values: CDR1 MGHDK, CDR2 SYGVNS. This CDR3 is CASSESISFSTDTQYF. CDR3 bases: TGTGCCAGCAGTGAATCTATATCTTTTAGCACAGATACGCAGTATTTT.

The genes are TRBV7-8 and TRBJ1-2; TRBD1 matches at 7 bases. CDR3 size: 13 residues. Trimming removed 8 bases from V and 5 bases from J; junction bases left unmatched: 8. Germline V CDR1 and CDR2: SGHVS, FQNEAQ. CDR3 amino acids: CASRDRAHYGYTF. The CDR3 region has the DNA TGTGCCAGCCGTGACAGGGCCCATTATGGCTACACCTTC.

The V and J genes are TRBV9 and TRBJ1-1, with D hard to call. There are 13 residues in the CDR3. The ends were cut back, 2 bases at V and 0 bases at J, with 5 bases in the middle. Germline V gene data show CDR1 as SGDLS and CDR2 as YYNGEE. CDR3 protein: CASSVSLNTEAFF. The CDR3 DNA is TGTGCCAGCAGCGTCTCCTTGAACACTGAAGCTTTCTTT.

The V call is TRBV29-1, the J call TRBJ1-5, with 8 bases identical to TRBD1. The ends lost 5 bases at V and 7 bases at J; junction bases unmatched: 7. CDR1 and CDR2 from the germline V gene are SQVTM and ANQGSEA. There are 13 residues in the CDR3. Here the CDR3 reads CSVPQGARQPQHF. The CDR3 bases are TGCAGCGTTCCCCAGGGGGCCCGCCAGCCCCAGCATTTT.

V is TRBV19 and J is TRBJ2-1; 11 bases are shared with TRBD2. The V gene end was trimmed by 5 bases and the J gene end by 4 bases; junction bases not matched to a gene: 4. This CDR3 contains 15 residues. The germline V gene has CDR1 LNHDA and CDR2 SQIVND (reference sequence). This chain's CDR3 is CASSHPSGGYNEQFF. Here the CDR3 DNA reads TGTGCCAGTAGTCACCCTAGCGGGGGGTACAATGAGCAGTTCTTC.

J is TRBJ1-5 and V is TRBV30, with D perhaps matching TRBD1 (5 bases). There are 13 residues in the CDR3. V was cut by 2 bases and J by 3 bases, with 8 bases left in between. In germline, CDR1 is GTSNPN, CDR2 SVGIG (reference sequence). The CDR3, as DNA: TGTGCCTGGAGTATCAGGGACAATCAGCCCCAGCATTTT. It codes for CAWSIRDNQPQHF.

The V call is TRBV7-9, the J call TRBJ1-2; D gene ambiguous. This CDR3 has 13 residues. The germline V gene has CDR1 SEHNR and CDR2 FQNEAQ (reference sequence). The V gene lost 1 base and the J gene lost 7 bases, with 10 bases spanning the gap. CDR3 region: CASSLDSPSGYTF. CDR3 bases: TGTGCCAGCAGCTTAGACAGCCCCTCTGGCTACACCTTC.

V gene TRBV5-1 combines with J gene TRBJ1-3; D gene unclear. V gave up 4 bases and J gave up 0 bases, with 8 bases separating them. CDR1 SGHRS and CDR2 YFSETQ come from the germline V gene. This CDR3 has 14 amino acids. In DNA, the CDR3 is TGCGCCAGCAGCCAATATAGCTCTGGAAACACCATATATTTT. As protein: CASSQYSSGNTIYF.

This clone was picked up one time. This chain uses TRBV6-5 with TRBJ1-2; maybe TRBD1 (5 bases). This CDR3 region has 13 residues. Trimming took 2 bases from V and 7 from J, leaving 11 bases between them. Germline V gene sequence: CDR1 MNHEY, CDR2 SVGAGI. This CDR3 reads CASSYGDRGGYTF. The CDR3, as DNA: TGTGCCAGCAGTTACGGTGACAGAGGTGGCTACACCTTC.

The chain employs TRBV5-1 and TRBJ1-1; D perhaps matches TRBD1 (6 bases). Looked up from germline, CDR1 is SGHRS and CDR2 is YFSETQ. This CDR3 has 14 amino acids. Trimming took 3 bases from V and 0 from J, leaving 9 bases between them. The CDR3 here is CASSSNRVNTEAFF. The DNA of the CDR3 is TGCGCCAGCAGCTCAAACAGGGTGAACACTGAAGCTTTCTTT.

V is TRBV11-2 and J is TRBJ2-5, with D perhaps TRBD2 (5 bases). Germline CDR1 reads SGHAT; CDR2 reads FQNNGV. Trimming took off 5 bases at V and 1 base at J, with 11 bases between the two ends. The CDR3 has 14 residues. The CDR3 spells CASSRGSAQETQYF. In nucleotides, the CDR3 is TGTGCCAGCAGCCGGGGATCAGCCCAAGAGACCCAGTACTTC.

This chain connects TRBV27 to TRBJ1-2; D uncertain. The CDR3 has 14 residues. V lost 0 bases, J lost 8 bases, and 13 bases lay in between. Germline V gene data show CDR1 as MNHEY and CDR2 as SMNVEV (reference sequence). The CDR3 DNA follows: TGTGCCAGCAGTTTATCGAGCGCATCCCAGGGCTACACCTTC. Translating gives CASSLSSASQGYTF.

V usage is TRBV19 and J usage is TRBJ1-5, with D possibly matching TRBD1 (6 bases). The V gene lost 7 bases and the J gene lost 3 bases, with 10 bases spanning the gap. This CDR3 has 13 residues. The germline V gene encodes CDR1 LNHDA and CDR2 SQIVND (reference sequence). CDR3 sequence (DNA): TGTGCCAGTAAGGCAGGGGACAATCAGCCCCAGCATTTT. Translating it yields CASKAGDNQPQHF.

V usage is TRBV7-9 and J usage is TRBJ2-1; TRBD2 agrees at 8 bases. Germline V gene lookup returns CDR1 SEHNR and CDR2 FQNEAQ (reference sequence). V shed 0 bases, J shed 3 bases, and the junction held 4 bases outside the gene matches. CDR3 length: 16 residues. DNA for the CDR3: TGTGCCAGCAGCTTAGCCTTAAGCGGGAGCTACAATGAGCAGTTCTTC. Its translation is CASSLALSGSYNEQFF.

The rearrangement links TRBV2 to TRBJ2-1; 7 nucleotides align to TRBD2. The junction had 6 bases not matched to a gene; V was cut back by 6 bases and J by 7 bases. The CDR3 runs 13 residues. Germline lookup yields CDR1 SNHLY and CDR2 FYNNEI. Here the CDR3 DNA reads TGTGCCAGCAGCGTGACTAGCATGAATGAGCAGTTCTTC. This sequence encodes CASSVTSMNEQFF.

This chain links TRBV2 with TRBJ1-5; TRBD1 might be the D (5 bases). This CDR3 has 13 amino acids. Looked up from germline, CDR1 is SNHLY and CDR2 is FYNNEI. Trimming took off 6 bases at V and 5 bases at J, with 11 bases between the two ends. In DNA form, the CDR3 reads TGTGCCAGCAGGCGGGGGGAAGATCAGCCCCAGCATTTT. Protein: CASRRGEDQPQHF.

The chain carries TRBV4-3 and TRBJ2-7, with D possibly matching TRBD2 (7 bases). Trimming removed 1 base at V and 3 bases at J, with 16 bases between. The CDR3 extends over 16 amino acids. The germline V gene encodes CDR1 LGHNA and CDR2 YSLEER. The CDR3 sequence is CASSQGLRGASYEQYF. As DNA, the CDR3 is TGCGCCAGCAGCCAAGGACTACGGGGGGCTAGCTACGAGCAGTACTTC.

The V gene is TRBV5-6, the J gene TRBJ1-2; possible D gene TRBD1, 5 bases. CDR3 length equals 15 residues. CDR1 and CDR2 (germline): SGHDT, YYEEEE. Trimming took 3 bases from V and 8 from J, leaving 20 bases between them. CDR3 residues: CASSWQGYSTSGYTF. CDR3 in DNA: TGTGCCAGCAGCTGGCAGGGATACTCAACCTCCGGCTACACCTTC.

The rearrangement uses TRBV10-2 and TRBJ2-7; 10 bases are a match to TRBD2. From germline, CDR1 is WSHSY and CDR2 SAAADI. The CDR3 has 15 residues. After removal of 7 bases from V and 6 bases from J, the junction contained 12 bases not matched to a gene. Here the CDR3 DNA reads TGCGCCAGCAAGATAATAACTAGCGGGATAACCGAGCAGTACTTC. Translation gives CASKIITSGITEQYF.

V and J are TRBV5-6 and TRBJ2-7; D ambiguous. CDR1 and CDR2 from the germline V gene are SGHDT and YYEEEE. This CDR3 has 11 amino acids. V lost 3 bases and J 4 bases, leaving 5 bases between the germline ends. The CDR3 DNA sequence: TGTGCCAGCAGCTCCTCTTACGAGCAGTACTTC. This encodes CASSSSYEQYF.

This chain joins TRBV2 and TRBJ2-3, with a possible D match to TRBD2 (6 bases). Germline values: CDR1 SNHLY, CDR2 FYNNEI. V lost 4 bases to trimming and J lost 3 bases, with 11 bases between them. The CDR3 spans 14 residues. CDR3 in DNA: TGTGCCAGCAGTGGGCTAGCGAAGACAGATACGCAGTATTTT. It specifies CASSGLAKTDTQYF.

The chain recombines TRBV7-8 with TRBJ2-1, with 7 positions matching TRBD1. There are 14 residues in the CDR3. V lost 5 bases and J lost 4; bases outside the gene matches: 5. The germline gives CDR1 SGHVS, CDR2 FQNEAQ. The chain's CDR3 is CASSPMTGYNEQFF. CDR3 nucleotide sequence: TGTGCCAGCAGCCCAATGACAGGGTACAATGAGCAGTTCTTC. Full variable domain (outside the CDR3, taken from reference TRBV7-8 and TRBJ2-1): GAGVSQSPRYKVAKRGQDVALRCDPISGHVSLFWYQQALGQGPEFLTYFQNEAQLDKSGLPSDRFFAERPEGSVSTLKIQRTQQEDSAVYLCASSPMTGYNEQFFGPGTRLTVL.